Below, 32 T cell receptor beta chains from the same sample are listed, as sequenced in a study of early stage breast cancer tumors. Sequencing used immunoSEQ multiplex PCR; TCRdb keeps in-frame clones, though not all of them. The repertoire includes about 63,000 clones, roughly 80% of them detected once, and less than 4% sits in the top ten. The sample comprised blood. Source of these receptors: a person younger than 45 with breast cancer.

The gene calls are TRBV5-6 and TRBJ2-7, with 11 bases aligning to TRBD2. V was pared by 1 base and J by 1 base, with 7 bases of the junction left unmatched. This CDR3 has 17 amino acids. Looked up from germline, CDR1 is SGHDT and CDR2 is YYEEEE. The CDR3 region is CASSLWGLAVPSYEQYF. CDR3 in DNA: TGTGCCAGCAGCTTGTGGGGACTAGCGGTACCGTCCTACGAGCAGTACTTC.

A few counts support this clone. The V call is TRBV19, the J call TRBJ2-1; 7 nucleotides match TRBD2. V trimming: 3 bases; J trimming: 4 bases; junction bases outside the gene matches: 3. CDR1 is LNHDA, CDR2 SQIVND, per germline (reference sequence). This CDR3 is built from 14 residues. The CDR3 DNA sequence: TGTGCCAGTAGTATGGGAGGGCCGTACAATGAGCAGTTCTTC. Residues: CASSMGGPYNEQFF.

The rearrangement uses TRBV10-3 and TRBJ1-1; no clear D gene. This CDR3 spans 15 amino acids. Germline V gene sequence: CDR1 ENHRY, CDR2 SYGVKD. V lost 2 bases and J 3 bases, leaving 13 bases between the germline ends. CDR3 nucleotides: TGTGCCATCAGTGAGATGGACGGAATAGACACTGAAGCTTTCTTT. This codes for CAISEMDGIDTEAFF.

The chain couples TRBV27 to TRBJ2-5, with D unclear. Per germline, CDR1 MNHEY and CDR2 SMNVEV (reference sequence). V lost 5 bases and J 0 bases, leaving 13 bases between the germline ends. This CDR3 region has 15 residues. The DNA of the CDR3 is TGTGCCAGCAGTGCGGACCAGTTCCACCAAGAGACCCAGTACTTC. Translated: CASSADQFHQETQYF.

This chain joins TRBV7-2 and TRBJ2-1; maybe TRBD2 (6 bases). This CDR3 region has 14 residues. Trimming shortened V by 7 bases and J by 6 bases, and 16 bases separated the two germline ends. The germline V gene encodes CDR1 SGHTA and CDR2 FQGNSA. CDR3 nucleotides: TGTGCCAGCATGCGGGGACCCCAAAGCAATGAGCAGTTCTTC. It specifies CASMRGPQSNEQFF.

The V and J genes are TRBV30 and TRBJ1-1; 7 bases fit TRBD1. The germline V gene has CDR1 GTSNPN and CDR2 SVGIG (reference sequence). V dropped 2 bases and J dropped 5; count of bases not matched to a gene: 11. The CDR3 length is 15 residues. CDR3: CAWSFGYRGGTEAFF. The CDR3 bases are TGTGCCTGGAGTTTCGGATACAGGGGTGGGACTGAAGCTTTCTTT.

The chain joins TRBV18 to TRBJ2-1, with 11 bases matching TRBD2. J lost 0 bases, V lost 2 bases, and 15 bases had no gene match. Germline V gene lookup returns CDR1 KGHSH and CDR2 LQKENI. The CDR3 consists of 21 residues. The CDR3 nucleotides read TGTGCCAGCTCACCATTTAGGGTAATAGCGGGAGGGCCAGGCTCCTACAATGAGCAGTTCTTC. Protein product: CASSPFRVIAGGPGSYNEQFF.

CDR3 amino acids: CASSEALTGGRNEQFF. The CDR3 nucleotides read TGTGCCAGCAGTGAAGCGCTTACGGGAGGGCGTAATGAGCAGTTCTTC. The rearrangement links TRBV2 to TRBJ2-1; 8 bases are shared with TRBD2. Germline CDR1 is SNHLY and CDR2 is FYNNEI. The CDR3 runs 16 residues. The trim removed 0 bases at V and 7 bases at J, leaving 8 bases unmatched. The variable domain in full, with the rest retrieved from reference TRBV2 and TRBJ2-1, is EPEVTQTPSHQVTQMGQEVILRCVPISNHLYFYWYRQILGQKVEFLVSFYNNEISEKSEIFDDQFSVERPDGSNFTLKIRSTKLEDSAMYFCASSEALTGGRNEQFFGPGTRLTVL.

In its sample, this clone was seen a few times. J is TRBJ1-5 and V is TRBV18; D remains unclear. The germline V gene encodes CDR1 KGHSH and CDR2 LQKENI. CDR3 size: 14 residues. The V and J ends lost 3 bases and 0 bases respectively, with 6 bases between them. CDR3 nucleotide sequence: TGTGCCAGCTCACCGAAGTATAGCAATCAGCCCCAGCATTTT. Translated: CASSPKYSNQPQHF.

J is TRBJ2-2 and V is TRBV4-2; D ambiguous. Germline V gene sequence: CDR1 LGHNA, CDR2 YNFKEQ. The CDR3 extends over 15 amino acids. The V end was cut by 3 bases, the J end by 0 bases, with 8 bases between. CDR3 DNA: TGTGCCAGCAGCCAGGATGGGCCGAACACCGGGGAGCTGTTTTTT. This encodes CASSQDGPNTGELFF.

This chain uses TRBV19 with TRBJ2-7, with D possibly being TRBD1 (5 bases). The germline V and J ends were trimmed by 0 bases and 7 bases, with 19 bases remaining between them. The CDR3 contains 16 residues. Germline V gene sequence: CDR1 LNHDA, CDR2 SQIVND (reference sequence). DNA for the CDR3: TGTGCCAGTAGTATAGATCGGGTGGAGCCCCCAGGGGAGCAGTACTTC. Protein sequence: CASSIDRVEPPGEQYF.

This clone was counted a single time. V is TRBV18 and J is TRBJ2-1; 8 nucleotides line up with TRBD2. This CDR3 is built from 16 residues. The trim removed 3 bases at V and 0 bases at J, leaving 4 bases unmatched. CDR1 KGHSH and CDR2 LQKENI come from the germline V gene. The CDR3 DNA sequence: TGTGCCAGCTCACCCGGGAGCGGGAGCTCCTACAATGAGCAGTTCTTC. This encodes CASSPGSGSSYNEQFF.

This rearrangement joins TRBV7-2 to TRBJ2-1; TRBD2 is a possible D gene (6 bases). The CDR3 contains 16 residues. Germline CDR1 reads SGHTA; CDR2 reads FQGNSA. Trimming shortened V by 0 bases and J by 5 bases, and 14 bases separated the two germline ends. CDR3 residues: CASSLAHGSSHNEQFF. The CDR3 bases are TGTGCCAGCAGCTTAGCGCACGGGAGTTCCCACAATGAGCAGTTCTTC.

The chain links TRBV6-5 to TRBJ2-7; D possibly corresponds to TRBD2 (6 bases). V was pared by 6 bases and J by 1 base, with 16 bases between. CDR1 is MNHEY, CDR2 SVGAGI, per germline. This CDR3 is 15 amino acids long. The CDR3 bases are TGTGCCAGCAGCTCGGACTGGCGGGGATCCTACGAGCAGTACTTC. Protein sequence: CASSSDWRGSYEQYF.

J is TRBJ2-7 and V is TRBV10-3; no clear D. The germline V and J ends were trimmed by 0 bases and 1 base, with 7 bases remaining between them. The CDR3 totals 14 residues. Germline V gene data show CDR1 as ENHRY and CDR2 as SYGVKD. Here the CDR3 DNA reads TGTGCCATCAGTGAGTCAATCGGTTCCTACGAGCAGTACTTC. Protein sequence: CAISESIGSYEQYF.

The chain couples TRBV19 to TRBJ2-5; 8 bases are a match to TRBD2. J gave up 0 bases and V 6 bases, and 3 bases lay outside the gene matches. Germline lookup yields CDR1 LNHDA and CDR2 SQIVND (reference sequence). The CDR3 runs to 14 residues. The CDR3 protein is CASRAAGDQETQYF. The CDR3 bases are TGTGCCAGTAGGGCAGCGGGAGACCAAGAGACCCAGTACTTC.

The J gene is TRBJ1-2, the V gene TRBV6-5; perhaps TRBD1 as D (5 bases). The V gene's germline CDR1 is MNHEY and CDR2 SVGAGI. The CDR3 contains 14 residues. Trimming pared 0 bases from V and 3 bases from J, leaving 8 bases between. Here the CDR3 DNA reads TGTGCCAGCAGTTACTCGGACATATACTATGGCTACACCTTC. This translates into CASSYSDIYYGYTF.

In nucleotides, the CDR3 is TGCAGCGTTCAAGGGGGACATTACAATGAGCAGTTCTTC. Its protein product is CSVQGGHYNEQFF. The V gene is TRBV29-1, the J gene TRBJ2-1; D is perhaps TRBD1 (6 bases). The CDR3 has 13 residues. The germline CDR1 and CDR2 sequences are SQVTM and ANQGSEA. Trimming pared 5 bases from V and 4 bases from J, leaving 12 bases between.

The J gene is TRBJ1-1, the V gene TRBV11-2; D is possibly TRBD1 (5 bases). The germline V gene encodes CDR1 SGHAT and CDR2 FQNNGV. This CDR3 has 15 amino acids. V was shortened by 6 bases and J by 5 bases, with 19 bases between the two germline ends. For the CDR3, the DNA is TGTGCCAGCAGTCCCACTGGGGCGCAAGGGACTGAAGCTTTCTTT. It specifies CASSPTGAQGTEAFF.

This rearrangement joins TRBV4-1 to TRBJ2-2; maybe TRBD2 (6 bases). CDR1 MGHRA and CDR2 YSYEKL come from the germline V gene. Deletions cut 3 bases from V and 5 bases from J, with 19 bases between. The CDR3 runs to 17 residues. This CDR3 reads CASSHLGDSIRTGELFF. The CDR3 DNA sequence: TGCGCCAGCAGCCATTTAGGGGACTCAATCCGGACCGGGGAGCTGTTTTTT.

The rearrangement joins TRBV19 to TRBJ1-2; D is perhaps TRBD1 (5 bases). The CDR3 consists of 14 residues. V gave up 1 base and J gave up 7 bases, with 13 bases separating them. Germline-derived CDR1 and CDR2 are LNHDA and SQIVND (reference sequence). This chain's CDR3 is CASSIGQQRGGYTF. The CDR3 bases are TGTGCCAGTAGTATAGGACAGCAGAGGGGTGGCTACACCTTC.

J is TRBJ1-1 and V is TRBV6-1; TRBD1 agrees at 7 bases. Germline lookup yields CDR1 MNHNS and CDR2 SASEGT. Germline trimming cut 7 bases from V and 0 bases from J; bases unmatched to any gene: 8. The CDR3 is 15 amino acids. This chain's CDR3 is CASMAGTALNTEAFF. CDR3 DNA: TGTGCCAGCATGGCCGGGACAGCACTGAACACTGAAGCTTTCTTT.

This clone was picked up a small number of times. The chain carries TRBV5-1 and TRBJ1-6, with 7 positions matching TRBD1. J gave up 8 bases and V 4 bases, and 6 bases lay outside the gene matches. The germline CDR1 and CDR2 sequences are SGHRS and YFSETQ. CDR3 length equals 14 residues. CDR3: CASSEGTVHSPLHF. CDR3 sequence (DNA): TGCGCCAGCAGCGAGGGGACAGTCCATTCACCCCTCCACTTT.

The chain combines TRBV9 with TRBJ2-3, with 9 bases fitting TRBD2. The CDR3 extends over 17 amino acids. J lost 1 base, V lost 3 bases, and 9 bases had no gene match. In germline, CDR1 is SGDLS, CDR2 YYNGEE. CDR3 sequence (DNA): TGTGCCAGCAGCGACCCAATAGCGGGAGCAGGCACAGATACGCAGTATTTT. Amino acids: CASSDPIAGAGTDTQYF.

CDR3 sequence (DNA): TGTGCCAGCAGTCGTGAGCGGACCCTATACCACGAGCAGTACTTC. This translates into CASSRERTLYHEQYF. The chain combines TRBV6-6 with TRBJ2-7; possibly TRBD2 for D (5 bases). Germline V lookup: CDR1 MNHNY, CDR2 SVGAGI (reference sequence). V lost 5 bases, J lost 5 bases, and 19 bases lay in between. The CDR3 loop spans 15 amino acids.

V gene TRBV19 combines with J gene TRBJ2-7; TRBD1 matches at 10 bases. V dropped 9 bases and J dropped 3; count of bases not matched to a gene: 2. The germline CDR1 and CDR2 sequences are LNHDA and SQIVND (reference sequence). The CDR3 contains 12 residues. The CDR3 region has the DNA TGTGCCAGCCGGGACAGGGGCTACGAGCAGTACTTC. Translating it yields CASRDRGYEQYF.

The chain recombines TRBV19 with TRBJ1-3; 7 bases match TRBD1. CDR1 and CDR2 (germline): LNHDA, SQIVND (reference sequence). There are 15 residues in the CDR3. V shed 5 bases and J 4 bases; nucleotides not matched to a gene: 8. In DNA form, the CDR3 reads TGTGCCAGTAGTCCTCGGACAGGCGGCGGAAACACCATATATTTT. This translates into CASSPRTGGGNTIYF.

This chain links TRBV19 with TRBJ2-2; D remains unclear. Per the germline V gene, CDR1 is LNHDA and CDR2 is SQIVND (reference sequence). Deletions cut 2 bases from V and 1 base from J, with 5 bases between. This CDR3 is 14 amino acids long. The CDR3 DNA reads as TGTGCCAGTAGTATAAGAGGGAACACCGGGGAGCTGTTTTTT. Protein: CASSIRGNTGELFF.

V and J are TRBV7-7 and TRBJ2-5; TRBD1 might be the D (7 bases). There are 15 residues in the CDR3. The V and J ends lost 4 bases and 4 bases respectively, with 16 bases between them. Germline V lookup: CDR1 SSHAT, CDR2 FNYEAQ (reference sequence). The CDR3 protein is CASSSSRQGGETQYF. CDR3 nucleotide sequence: TGTGCCAGCAGCTCTAGTAGACAGGGAGGAGAGACCCAGTACTTC. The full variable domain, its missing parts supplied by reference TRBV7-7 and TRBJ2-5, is GAGVSQSPRYKVTKRGQDVTLRCDPISSHATLYWYQQALGQGPEFLTYFNYEAQPDKSGLPSDRFSAERPEGSISTLTIQRTEQRDSAMYRCASSSSRQGGETQYFGPGTRLLVL.

This CDR3 is CASSLTSTTSTDTQYF. CDR3 in DNA: TGTGCCAGCAGTTTGACTAGCACGACTAGCACAGATACGCAGTATTTT. This sequence joins TRBV27 and TRBJ2-3; 7 bases fit TRBD2. Per germline, CDR1 MNHEY and CDR2 SMNVEV (reference sequence). V was clipped by 3 bases and J by 0 bases; unmatched bases: 6. This CDR3 contains 16 residues.

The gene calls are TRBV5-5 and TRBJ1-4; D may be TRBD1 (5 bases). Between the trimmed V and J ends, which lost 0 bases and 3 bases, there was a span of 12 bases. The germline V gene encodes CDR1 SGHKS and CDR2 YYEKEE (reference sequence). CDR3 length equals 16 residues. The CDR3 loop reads CASSLEWDQANEKLFF. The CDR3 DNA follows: TGTGCCAGCAGCTTGGAGTGGGACCAGGCTAATGAAAAACTGTTTTTT. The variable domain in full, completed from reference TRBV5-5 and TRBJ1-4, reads DAGVTQSPTHLIKTRGQQVTLRCSPISGHKSVSWYQQVLGQGPQFIFQYYEKEERGRGNFPDRFSARQFPNYSSELNVNALLLGDSALYLCASSLEWDQANEKLFFGSGTQLSVL.

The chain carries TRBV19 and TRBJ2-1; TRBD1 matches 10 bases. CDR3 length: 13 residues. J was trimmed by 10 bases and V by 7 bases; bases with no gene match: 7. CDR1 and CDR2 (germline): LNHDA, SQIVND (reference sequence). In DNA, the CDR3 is TGTGCCAGTACCAGACAGGGGGCGCAGGAGCAGTTCTTC. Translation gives CASTRQGAQEQFF.